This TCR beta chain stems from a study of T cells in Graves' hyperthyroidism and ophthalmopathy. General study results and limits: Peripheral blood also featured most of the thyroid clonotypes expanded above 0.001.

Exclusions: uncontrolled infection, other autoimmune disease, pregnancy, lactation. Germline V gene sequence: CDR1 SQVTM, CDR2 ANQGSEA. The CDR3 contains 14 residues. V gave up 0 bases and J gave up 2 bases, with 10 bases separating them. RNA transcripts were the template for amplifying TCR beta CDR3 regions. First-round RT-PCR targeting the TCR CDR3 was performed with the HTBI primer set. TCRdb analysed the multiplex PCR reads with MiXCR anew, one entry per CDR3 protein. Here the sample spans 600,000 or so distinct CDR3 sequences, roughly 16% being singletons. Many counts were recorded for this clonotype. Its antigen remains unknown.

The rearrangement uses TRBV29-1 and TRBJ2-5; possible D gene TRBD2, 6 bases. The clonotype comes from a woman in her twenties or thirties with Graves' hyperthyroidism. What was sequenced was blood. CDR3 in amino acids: CSVEDQAGQETQYF. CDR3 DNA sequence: TGCAGCGTTGAAGATCAAGCGGGTCAAGAGACCCAGTACTTC.